This T cell receptor (beta chain) derives from a study of cytomegalovirus exposure and HLA in healthy donors (dated by TCRdb to 2016 to 2017). Regarding the study in general: According to an earlier analysis of 587 of the donors, roughly 180 million T cells yielded roughly 100 million unique TCR beta sequences and 276 Gb of sequence data. An early release covering approximately 600 HLA-typed donors comprised approximately 300 gigabases of sequencing data and tens of millions of unique TCR sequences. The genetic ancestry cluster associated with self-reported Caucasian donors included around four fifths of the 398 genotyped donors. The aim of the study was to test whether cataloging public T cell receptors could identify signatures of past pathogen exposure. The T cell repertoires of 550 to 850 subjects were profiled by immunosequencing and related to cytomegalovirus serostatus. A separate validation cohort of roughly 130 different subjects was used in addition to the approximately 700-subject first cohort. The study combined high-throughput TCR immunosequencing, statistical association of individual TCRs with disease status, and machine learning to predict cytomegalovirus infection status. A later analysis re-examined previously published TCR beta repertoires from hundreds of donors and added high-resolution HLA genotyping to investigate patterns of TCR occurrence. In the later analysis, no new phenotypic data were used to find candidate immune exposures; instead, reliance was placed on TCR beta sequences and their occurrence across donors. An earlier analysis of approximately 580 of the donors used high-throughput TCR beta sequencing to judge whether each TCR beta V gene segment behaved as functional or pseudogenic. Donor age, sex, ethnicity and CMV serostatus were compiled alongside the repertoire data. A later genetic analysis took genome-wide SNP genotypes for about three fifths of the 666 donors and used that subset as a discovery cohort. Every discovery cohort repertoire had been produced on one sequencing platform. HLA typing included class I and class II loci at four-digit resolution. Typing coverage differed by locus: A, B, C, DRB1 and DQB1 were typed in about 629-630 donors, DQA1 in about 500, DPA1 in around 600, and DPB1 in just under 490. Roughly five DR-DQ haplotypes were treated as single units for association and clustering because of strong linkage in the cohort. On average, around 230,000 unique TCR beta nucleotide sequences were sequenced per donor among a few hundred genotyped donors of the cohort, with 15% to 20% of those sequences being non-productive.

General findings and caveats noted by the study authors: In the study, some 160 TCR beta chains were listed as associated with cytomegalovirus. When HLA alleles, especially DR and DQ, strongly co-occurred, TCR associations were difficult to assign to individual alleles. The authors suggested that the approach could potentially be generalized to other disease states and immunological phenotypes. For the cohort, immune exposure information was limited to CMV serostatus. The cohort was sequenced for TCR beta chains only, and without alpha or paired-chain data the features that could be detected were limited. According to a later analysis, parvovirus B19, influenza, CMV and Epstein-Barr virus appeared linked to several top co-occurrence clusters. Most TCR sequences were observed very rarely across donors, whereas some public TCRs were present in many individuals. The sequencing pipeline was judged likely to have produced a cluster of highly shared sequence variants as a technical artifact. Roughly uniform sequencing depth across donors was assumed in presence/absence analyses, although this assumption may not hold. In a later analysis, the rate of TCR association differed among HLA loci, with DRB1 alleles having the most associated TCRs and HLA-C alleles having the fewest. Because counts were too low, approximately 18 rarely observed V segments, including chromosome 9 orphons, were excluded from the earlier analysis of about 500 of the donors. In a later analysis, HLA-associated TCR beta chains showed more clonal expansion and lower generation probabilities than non-associated chains that were equally common. Most CMV-associated TCR beta chains appeared to be HLA-restricted in a later analysis, and the HLA associations seemed to be driven largely by CMV exposure. Because HLA typing was unavailable for some donors at each locus, only the typed subset was used in association tests. In an earlier analysis of more than 450 of the donors, most TCR beta V segments were observed in productive rearrangements about 87% or about 30% of the time, broadly matching IMGT annotations. In a later genetic analysis, a missense DCLRE1C variant was associated with V-gene and J-gene trimming of TCR beta chains, and the association was replicated in an independent cohort. Correlated functional status among segregating V segments might reflect linkage disequilibrium, but an unknown experimental factor could not be ruled out. Some IMGT-functional V segments, including TRBV6-2 and TRBV6-3, could not be distinguished by the 87-base-pair reads and were therefore excluded. The classifier was reported to diagnose cytomegalovirus status with high specificity and sensitivity in both the original and validation cohorts. A few of the identified cytomegalovirus-associated TCR beta chains were confirmed in vitro to be specific for cytomegalovirus antigens. A further reported finding was that TCR beta sequences accurately predicted the HLA-A and HLA-B alleles for most subjects in the first cohort. Specific HLA alleles were associated with about 17,000 TCR beta sequences at a false discovery rate of 0.05 in a later analysis. In a later genetic analysis, fewer N-insertions in productive TCRs were reported among donors in an Asian-associated ancestry cluster than the approximately 710-donor mean.

Of note for this clone: Its recognized antigen is unknown. The sample holds no much larger clone one base away, and base qualities are not on file.

Receptor amplification or capture employed the immunoSEQ multiplex PCR assay. For the multiplex PCR, a mixture combining 60 forward primers for TCR Vbeta segments and 13 reverse primers for TCR Jbeta segments was used. Amplification of the CDR3 region of rearranged TCR beta genes was performed with a multiplex PCR assay on genomic DNA. On the Illumina HiSeq System, the amplified TCR beta libraries were sequenced as 87-base-pair reads. The published analysis was carried out like this. A later analysis counted about 80 million unique TCR beta chains across the 550 to 750 repertoires, and some 11 million of these chains were shared by at least two donors. Raw reads were error-corrected and collapsed into unique sequences by a nearest-neighbor algorithm in which closely related sequences were merged to remove PCR and sequencing errors. Alignment of CDR3 sequences to IMGT reference sequences was used to assign V, D and J gene segments. For a sequence to be retained, a match of at least six nucleotides to both a V gene segment and a J gene segment was required. Rearrangements were classified as productive when the CDR3 lacked stop codons and remained in frame with V and J, and all other rearrangements were classified as non-productive. Following IMGT convention, CDR3 was defined as the stretch from the second conserved V-encoded cysteine up to the conserved J-encoded phenylalanine. The earlier analysis of around 640 of the donors excluded sequences that lacked an unambiguous match to a single V gene segment. In an earlier analysis of about 590 of the donors, a V segment was called functional when productive rearrangements were above 56.7%, and segregating when the standard deviation between donors exceeded 5%. A statistical classification framework was developed to diagnose cytomegalovirus status using the catalog of TCR beta chain sequences. In a later analysis, TCR nucleotide sequences were compared against IMGT/GENE-DB human TR gene sequences so that V and J genes could be assigned. In a later analysis, CDR3 sequences and most-parsimonious VDJ recombination scenarios were assigned using the TCRdist pipeline. In a later analysis, each TCR beta chain was defined by its CDR3 amino acid sequence together with its V-gene family, and reads without a unique V-gene family were excluded. A later analysis removed 500 to 600 highly shared, low-generation-probability nucleotide sequences to deal with suspected cross-contamination and a sequencing artifact. A later analysis calculated a clonal expansion index for each public chain from normalized within-repertoire ranks of inferred template counts. In a later analysis, generation probabilities were computed using a VDJ recombination model fitted to out-of-frame rearrangements, and the results were checked against IGoR. Hypergeometric tests were used in a later analysis to score TCR-TCR, TCR-HLA and TCR-CMV co-occurrence, with a repertoire-size bias correction applied to the TCR pairs. In a later analysis, false discovery rates were estimated by permuting HLA or CMV assignments 20 times. In a later analysis, co-occurring TCRs were grouped using DBSCAN, and TCRdist sequence similarity was added for clustering within HLA-allele-positive subsets. Co-occurrence clustering excluded repertoires with fewer than 30,000 or more than 120,000 public chains, plus five with anomalous nucleotide sharing. TCRdb retrieved this table from immuneACCESS and kept in-frame rearrangements only. Not all clones are present; in checked studies, unresolved V genes account for under half, and no reason is known for the remainder. V and J calls and clone size come straight from that table; D and trimming were deduced from the DNA. Across this sample there are tens of thousands of clones, with about 80% seen only once. The ten biggest clones cover 23% of the sample.

The CDR1 and CDR2 encoded by the germline V gene are SNHLY and FYNNEI. V and J are trimmed by 6 bases and 4 bases, and the gene matches miss 5 bases of the junction. Including cysteine and phenylalanine, the CDR3 has 13 amino acids. The kept DNA is CDR3 alone, 39 bases in frame from the first base. The cohort consisted of 670 or so healthy bone marrow donors. At the time of sampling, every cohort member was nominally healthy, though immune exposures that went unrecorded were likely present. The donor tested CMV seropositive, placing the donor among the 250 to 350 seropositive members of the cohort. A peripheral blood sample was collected from each donor, and TCR beta sequencing was performed on peripheral blood mononuclear cells. Genomic DNA extraction from the blood cell samples was performed with the Qiagen DNeasy Blood Extraction Kit.

This TCR derives from a woman aged 45 to 65 in good health and CMV-seropositive. The rearranged chain carries TRBV2 and TRBJ1-2; TRBD1 aligns with 7 central bases. The sample taken for sequencing was PBMCs. The sequenced DNA is TGTGCCAGCAGAAGGGACAGATCCTATGGCTACACCTTC. This encodes CASRRDRSYGYTF.